The entry below gives a single T cell receptor (beta chain) sequence along with its context. This specimen belongs to a study of blood T cell repertoires in COVID-19. About the research overall: T cells, B-cell-depleted T cells, or PBMCs provided the cDNA or gDNA that served as material.

Clones were sequenced by immunoSEQ multiplex PCR, and TCRdb holds only the in-frame ones, with some missing. The data contain about 120,000 clones, roughly 80% of them seen just once; the ten biggest clones take up roughly 7.9%. This CDR3 has 15 residues. Trimming cost V 0 bases and J 0 bases, with 6 bases left between them. The germline V gene has CDR1 SGHRS and CDR2 YFSETQ. The clonotype originates from a man aged 70 or older with acute or convalescent COVID-19. This sequence joins TRBV5-1 and TRBJ1-4; the D is unclear. Sequencing was done on a sample of peripheral blood. CDR3 region: CASSLVRATNEKLFF. Written as DNA, the CDR3 is TGCGCCAGCAGCTTGGTTAGAGCAACTAATGAAAAACTGTTTTTT.